A selection of T cell receptor beta chains follows, all from one sample in a study of blood T cell repertoires in COVID-19. The method was immunoSEQ multiplex PCR; TCRdb's version includes in-frame clones alone and lacks a portion of them. The sample shows some 120,000 clones, approximately 85% of them seen only once. The sample consisted of peripheral blood. The receptor source for this set is a human donor in a cohort sampled during active COVID-19. Both conserved end residues are part of each CDR3. Fields, in order: CDR3 protein, CDR3 DNA, CDR3 length, J gene, V gene, clone size, D gene. The D gene is left open where the match is weak. Not every row has a clone size; where given, it reads once, few, many or a size class.

CASNTTDRASGRADLTGELFF TGTGCCAGCAACACGACGGACAGGGCTAGCGGGAGGGCCGATTTAACCGGGGAGCTGTTTTTT 21 TRBJ2-2 TRBV21-1 NA NA
CAIRKDSYEQYF TGTGCCATCAGAAAGGACAGCTACGAGCAGTACTTC 12 TRBJ2-7 TRBV10-3 NA NA
CASSYDWGHGGYTF TGTGCCAGCAGTTACGATTGGGGGCATGGTGGCTACACCTTC 14 TRBJ1-2 TRBV6-5 NA NA
CASTPGVLETGELFF TGTGCCAGCACCCCGGGGGTGCTAGAGACCGGGGAGCTGTTTTTT 15 TRBJ2-2 TRBV11-2 few NA
CASSPLGGAVSYGYTF TGTGCCAGCAGCCCCCTGGGGGGGGCGGTGTCCTATGGCTACACCTTC 16 TRBJ1-2 TRBV7-2 NA NA
CASSTAGSYEQYF TGCGCCAGCAGCACAGCGGGCTCCTACGAGCAGTACTTC 13 TRBJ2-7 TRBV5-1 NA NA
CASSSRTGALYGYTF TGTGCCAGCAGTTCACGGACAGGGGCGTTATATGGCTACACCTTC 15 TRBJ1-2 TRBV6-5 NA TRBD1
CASVGDSALRGYTF TGTGCCAGCGTTGGGGACAGCGCCTTGAGGGGCTACACCTTC 14 TRBJ1-2 TRBV2 NA TRBD1
CASSRGPSGNTIYF TGTGCCAGCAGCCGGGGGCCCTCTGGAAACACCATATATTTT 14 TRBJ1-3 TRBV3-1/TRBV3-2 few NA
CASSFEGGAFF TGTGCCAGCAGCTTCGAGGGTGGGGCTTTCTTT 11 TRBJ1-1 TRBV11-3 NA NA
CASSLALDQPQHF TGTGCCAGCAGCTTGGCCTTAGATCAGCCCCAGCATTTT 13 TRBJ1-5 TRBV5-6 NA NA
CASSPRSGSSTSSYNEQFF TGTGCCAGCAGCCCCCGCAGCGGGAGCTCCACTAGCTCCTACAATGAGCAGTTCTTC 19 TRBJ2-1 TRBV9 NA TRBD2
CASSHGTGRGYTF TGTGCCAGCAGTCACGGGACAGGACGAGGCTACACCTTC 13 TRBJ1-2 TRBV12-3/TRBV12-4 once TRBD1
CASSRSGSRTDTQYF TGTGCCAGCAGCCGGAGCGGGAGTCGCACAGATACGCAGTATTTT 15 TRBJ2-3 TRBV7-2 NA TRBD2
CASYGLNTEAFF TGTGCCAGCTACGGTTTGAACACTGAAGCTTTCTTT 12 TRBJ1-1 TRBV19 many NA
CASSAKGARGEKLFF TGTGCCAGCAGCGCCAAGGGGGCGCGTGGGGAAAAACTGTTTTTT 15 TRBJ1-4 TRBV9 NA TRBD1
CASTPSGTTRSYNEQFF TGTGCCAGCACCCCCTCGGGGACTACCCGCTCCTACAATGAGCAGTTCTTC 17 TRBJ2-1 TRBV28 NA TRBD2
CASGDRVLGYTF TGCGCCAGCGGTGACAGGGTGCTTGGCTACACCTTC 12 TRBJ1-2 TRBV5-1 few TRBD1
CASSIEGTAAEAFF TGTGCCAGTAGTATAGAGGGGACAGCGGCTGAAGCTTTCTTT 14 TRBJ1-1 TRBV19 NA TRBD1
CASSLGTIGTGASYGYTF TGTGCCAGCAGCTTGGGAACAATCGGGACAGGGGCGAGCTATGGCTACACCTTC 18 TRBJ1-2 TRBV5-4 NA TRBD1
CAWSGTKGLYGYTF TGTGCCTGGAGTGGCACTAAGGGGCTCTATGGCTACACCTTC 14 TRBJ1-2 TRBV30 NA NA
CASRPLAVTGIQETQYF TGTGCAAGTCGCCCCCTGGCGGTGACAGGGATTCAAGAGACCCAGTACTTC 17 TRBJ2-5 TRBV12-2 NA NA
CAWSPGLSNEKLFF TGTGCCTGGAGTCCGGGACTATCCAATGAAAAACTGTTTTTT 14 TRBJ1-4 TRBV30 few NA
CASSRTGGFETQYF TGTGCCAGCAGCAGAACAGGGGGCTTCGAGACCCAGTACTTC 14 TRBJ2-5 TRBV5-6 NA TRBD1
CASRLARTGQETQYF TGTGCAAGTCGCTTAGCCCGGACAGGGCAAGAGACCCAGTACTTC 15 TRBJ2-5 TRBV12-2 NA NA
CASSLDGDQGFF TGCGCCAGCAGCTTGGATGGAGATCAAGGTTTCTTT 12 TRBJ1-1 TRBV5-1 NA NA
CASSLRTSGRRGTGELFF TGCGCCAGCAGCTTAAGGACTAGCGGGAGGAGGGGCACCGGGGAGCTGTTTTTT 18 TRBJ2-2 TRBV5-1 NA TRBD2
CASSLGTVITDTQYF TGCGCCAGCAGCTTGGGGACAGTTATCACAGATACGCAGTATTTT 15 TRBJ2-3 TRBV5-1 NA NA
CASRETGHGNTIYF TGTGCCAGCAGGGAGACAGGGCACGGAAACACCATATATTTT 14 TRBJ1-3 TRBV6-5 NA TRBD1
CASSRSGGNNEQFF TGTGCCAGCAGCCGTAGCGGGGGGAACAATGAGCAGTTCTTC 14 TRBJ2-1 TRBV7-2 NA TRBD2
CASSLGQGDKNIQYF TGTGCCAGCAGTCTCGGACAGGGCGACAAAAACATTCAGTACTTC 15 TRBJ2-4 TRBV2 NA TRBD1
CASSQEQYGNTIYF TGCGCCAGCAGCCAAGAGCAGTACGGAAACACCATATATTTT 14 TRBJ1-3 TRBV4-1 few NA
CASLRVRGTGELFF TGTGCCAGCCTGCGCGTAAGGGGCACCGGGGAGCTGTTTTTT 14 TRBJ2-2 TRBV6-6 NA NA
CASGSTGGTQYF TGTGCCAGCGGTTCGACAGGGGGTACGCAGTATTTT 12 TRBJ2-3 TRBV27 once TRBD1
CASSSPRRRDASGELFF TGTGCCAGCAGCTCCCCGAGGAGGCGGGACGCATCCGGGGAGCTGTTTTTT 17 TRBJ2-2 TRBV7-9 NA NA
CASSKGGTGYTPLHF TGTGCCAGCAGCAAAGGAGGGACAGGGTATACACCCCTCCACTTT 15 TRBJ1-6 TRBV21-1 few NA
CATSRDYSYEQYF TGTGCCACCAGCAGAGATTACTCCTACGAGCAGTACTTC 13 TRBJ2-7 TRBV15 few NA
CASSMGQAETQYF TGTGCCAGTAGTATGGGACAGGCCGAGACCCAGTACTTC 13 TRBJ2-5 TRBV19 NA TRBD1
CASSLTGKTEAFF TGTGCCAGCAGTTTAACAGGGAAAACTGAAGCTTTCTTT 13 TRBJ1-1 TRBV27 large NA
CASSLGTGHYNEQFF TGTGCCAGCAGCTTAGGGACTGGGCACTACAATGAGCAGTTCTTC 15 TRBJ2-1 TRBV11-2 NA NA
CASSLTKGGETQYF TGTGCCAGCAGCTTAACTAAGGGAGGAGAGACCCAGTACTTC 14 TRBJ2-5 TRBV7-9 NA NA